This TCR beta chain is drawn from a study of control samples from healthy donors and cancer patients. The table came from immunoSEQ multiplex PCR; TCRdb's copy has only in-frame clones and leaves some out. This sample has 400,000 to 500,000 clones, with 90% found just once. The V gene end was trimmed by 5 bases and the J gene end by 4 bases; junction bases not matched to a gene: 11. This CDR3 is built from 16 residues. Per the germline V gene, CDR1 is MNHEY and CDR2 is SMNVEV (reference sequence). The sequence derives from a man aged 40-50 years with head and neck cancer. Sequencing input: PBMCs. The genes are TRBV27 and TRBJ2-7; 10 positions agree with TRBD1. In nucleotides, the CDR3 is TGTGCCAGCAGTGGGACAGGGGCCACCTCAAGATACGAGCAGTACTTC. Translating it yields CASSGTGATSRYEQYF.